This T cell receptor (beta chain) was obtained from a study of CD8 T cells in ankylosing spondylitis. Whole-study findings and limits: For ankylosing spondylitis blood, a TCR beta motif of 7 or 8 highly homologous variants appeared characteristic.

The CDR3 is 16 amino acids. Germline V gene sequence: CDR1 LGHDT, CDR2 YNNKEL (reference sequence). Deletions cut 1 base from V and 4 bases from J, with 15 bases between. Notes on this clonotype: The antigen is not known.

Using its own MiXCR run on the 5' RACE reads, TCRdb lists one record per CDR3 protein. Of 220,000 or so distinct CDR3 sequences in the sample, around 16% were seen once. The rearrangement uses TRBV3-1 and TRBJ2-3; D ambiguous. The sequence derives from a male donor with ankylosing spondylitis. Sequenced: blood, either unsorted or a sorted T cell fraction (not recorded which). This CDR3 is CASSQVASFPPDTQYF. The CDR3 region has the DNA TGTGCCAGCAGCCAAGTTGCTTCCTTTCCCCCAGATACGCAGTATTTT.